Each of the 5 T cell receptor beta chains below was sequenced from the same sample in a study of cytomegalovirus exposure and HLA in healthy donors. The PCR contained 60 Vbeta and 13 Jbeta primers. The table came from immunoSEQ multiplex PCR; TCRdb's copy has only in-frame clones and leaves some out. Here the sample spans 180,000 or so clones, about 81% being singletons. Sequences were obtained from PBMCs. These receptors were collected from a man aged 35-49 years in good health and CMV-seronegative.

This chain joins TRBV28 and TRBJ1-2; 10 bases line up with TRBD1. J gave up 2 bases and V 6 bases, and 3 bases lay outside the gene matches. The CDR3 is made up of 14 amino acids. The germline CDR1 and CDR2 sequences are MDHEN and SYDVKM. CDR3: CASRRQGANYGYTF. The CDR3 nucleotides are TGTGCCAGCAGACGACAGGGGGCCAACTATGGCTACACCTTC.

The genes are TRBV27 and TRBJ1-1; no definite D call. The CDR3 runs to 14 residues. Germline V gives CDR1 MNHEY, CDR2 SMNVEV (reference sequence). V was shortened by 2 bases and J by 4 bases, with 11 bases between the two germline ends. CDR3 amino acids: CASSLARGATEAFF. The CDR3 bases are TGTGCCAGCAGTTTAGCTCGGGGAGCCACTGAAGCTTTCTTT.

CDR3 region: CASSSDRGTYYEQFF. For the CDR3, the DNA is TGTGCCAGTAGTTCCGACAGGGGAACGTACTATGAGCAGTTCTTC. The rearrangement links TRBV19 to TRBJ2-1; 8 bases align to TRBD1. There are 15 residues in the CDR3. Germline CDR1 LNHDA, CDR2 SQIVND (reference sequence). The V segment lost 5 bases and the J segment 8 bases; nucleotides outside the gene matches: 11.

This clone showed up just a few times. This chain joins TRBV27 and TRBJ1-5; no clear D gene. Germline V gene data show CDR1 as MNHEY and CDR2 as SMNVEV (reference sequence). The CDR3 sequence is 15 residues long. The germline V and J ends were trimmed by 3 bases and 0 bases, with 9 bases remaining between them. As DNA, the CDR3 is TGTGCCAGCAGTTTTTTATTCCCTAGCAATCAGCCCCAGCATTTT. This encodes CASSFLFPSNQPQHF.

The rearrangement uses TRBV7-2 and TRBJ1-2; tentatively, D is TRBD1 (5 bases). Trimming cost V 4 bases and J 5 bases, with 20 bases left between them. The germline CDR1 and CDR2 sequences are SGHTA and FQGNSA. The CDR3 totals 16 residues. The CDR3 DNA sequence: TGTGCCAGCAGCTCATTAGCGGCAGGGCGGGGGTATGGCTACACCTTC. Protein product: CASSSLAAGRGYGYTF.